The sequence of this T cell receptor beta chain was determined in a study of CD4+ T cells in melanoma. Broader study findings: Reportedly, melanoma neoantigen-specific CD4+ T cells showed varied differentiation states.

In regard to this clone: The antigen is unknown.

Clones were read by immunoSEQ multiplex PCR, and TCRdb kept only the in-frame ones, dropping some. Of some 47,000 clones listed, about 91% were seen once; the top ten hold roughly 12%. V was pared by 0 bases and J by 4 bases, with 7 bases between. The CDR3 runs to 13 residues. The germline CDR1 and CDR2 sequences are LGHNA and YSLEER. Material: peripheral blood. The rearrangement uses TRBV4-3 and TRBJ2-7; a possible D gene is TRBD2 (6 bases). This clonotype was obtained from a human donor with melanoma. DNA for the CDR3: TGCGCCAGCAGCCAAGATGGGGGGTACGAGCAGTACTTC. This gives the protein CASSQDGGYEQYF.